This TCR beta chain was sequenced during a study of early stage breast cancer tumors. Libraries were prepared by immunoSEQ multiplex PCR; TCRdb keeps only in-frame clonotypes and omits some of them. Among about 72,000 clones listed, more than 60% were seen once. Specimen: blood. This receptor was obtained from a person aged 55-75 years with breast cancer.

CDR3 in amino acids: CASSPSPGPNQPQHF. DNA of the CDR3: TGTGCCAGTAGTCCCTCCCCGGGCCCCAATCAGCCCCAGCATTTT. The chain combines TRBV19 with TRBJ1-5; D ambiguous. The germline V gene has CDR1 LNHDA and CDR2 SQIVND (reference sequence). Trimming left V 5 bases short and J 3 bases short, with 14 bases between. The CDR3 is 15 residues long.